This TCR beta chain was obtained from a study of cytomegalovirus exposure and HLA in healthy donors. PCR involved 60 Vbeta and 13 Jbeta primers. Generated by immunoSEQ multiplex PCR, the TCRdb table keeps only in-frame clones and is missing some. The table includes more than 100,000 clones, 15% detected once. As regards this clone: The antigen is undetermined.

Study-level points and caveats: In an earlier analysis, most TCR beta V segments were productive about 87% or about 30% of the time. According to reports, the classifier identified cytomegalovirus status with high specificity and sensitivity.

CDR3 length: 18 amino acids. V trimming: 1 base; J trimming: 2 bases; junction bases outside the gene matches: 11. The TCR comes from a woman in her late teens or twenties in good health and CMV-seronegative. The sample consisted of PBMCs. V usage is TRBV23-1 and J usage is TRBJ2-3; the match to TRBD1 covers 8 bases. TRBV23-1 is classed as an ORF, of uncertain function. In nucleotides, the CDR3 is TGCGCCAGCAGTCAATGGAACAGGACAGGGTTCTTCACAGATACGCAGTATTTT. This codes for CASSQWNRTGFFTDTQYF.